The 29 T cell receptor beta chains presented below share a single source sample, sequenced in a study of response to subunit inactivated influenza vaccine. From the RT-PCR reads, TCRdb called clonotypes with MiXCR, one entry per CDR3 protein. Counted here are over 800,000 distinct CDR3 sequences, 21% occurring once; the ten biggest clones make up 10%. Sequencing used PBMCs from blood, obtained around 5 days after vaccination. The receptors here all came from a man in his fifties or sixties who received an inactivated influenza vaccine.

The rearrangement joins TRBV7-2 to TRBJ1-4; tentative D call: TRBD1 (5 bases). CDR3 length: 14 amino acids. Germline CDR1 SGHTA, CDR2 FQGNSA. V dropped 2 bases and J dropped 7 bases, with 11 bases sitting between them. In DNA form, the CDR3 reads TGTGCCAGCAGCTTAAATGGGGGAAGTGAAAAACTGTTTTTT. Translation gives CASSLNGGSEKLFF.

This clonotype was found many times. The rearrangement links TRBV20-1 to TRBJ2-7; the D is unclear. CDR3 size: 13 residues. V lost 6 bases to trimming and J lost 0 bases, with 12 bases between them. Germline V gene lookup returns CDR1 DFQATT and CDR2 SNEGSKA (reference sequence). CDR3 in DNA: TGCAGTGCCCAGGACCGCCCCTCCTACGAGCAGTACTTC. Translated, it gives CSAQDRPSYEQYF.

The table lists this clonotype with a few counts. The chain is built from TRBV7-6 and TRBJ2-3; D perhaps matches TRBD2 (6 bases). The CDR3 is 15 residues long. Trimming took 3 bases from V and 2 from J, leaving 12 bases between them. Germline V gene data show CDR1 as SGHVS and CDR2 as FNYEAQ. CDR3 amino acids: CASSFRLAHTDTQYF. CDR3 in DNA: TGTGCCAGCAGCTTTAGGCTAGCGCACACAGATACGCAGTATTTT.

At least ten counts were recorded for this clonotype. The chain uses TRBV10-3 and TRBJ2-5; D possibly matches TRBD1 or TRBD2 (6 bases each). This CDR3 has 16 residues. Germline assignment: CDR1 ENHRY and CDR2 SYGVKD. Trimming cost V 11 bases and J 3 bases, with 25 bases left between them. The CDR3 loop is CAVGGFRAGDEETQYF. The DNA for the CDR3 is TGTGCCGTCGGGGGCTTCCGAGCAGGGGATGAAGAGACCCAGTACTTC.

This sequence joins TRBV4-3 and TRBJ2-6, with D unresolved. Germline V gene sequence: CDR1 LGHNA, CDR2 YSLEER. The CDR3 spans 16 residues. V dropped 3 bases and J dropped 2 bases, with 11 bases sitting between them. This CDR3 is CASSHRSGPGANVLTF. CDR3 bases: TGCGCCAGCAGCCACCGTAGTGGCCCTGGGGCCAACGTCCTGACTTTC.

This clonotype was seen more than once but under ten times. The chain links TRBV20-1 to TRBJ1-2, with 8 bases lining up with TRBD1. After removal of 4 bases from V and 2 bases from J, the junction contained 9 bases not matched to a gene. Germline-derived CDR1 and CDR2 are DFQATT and SNEGSKA (reference sequence). CDR3 length equals 15 residues. The CDR3 nucleotides are TGCAGTGCTACTACCCCGGGACAGGCGAACTATGGCTACACCTTC. Its translation: CSATTPGQANYGYTF.

The V call is TRBV20-1, the J call TRBJ2-1, with a possible D match to TRBD2 (5 bases). Between the trimmed V and J ends, which lost 3 bases and 5 bases, there was a span of 17 bases. CDR1 is DFQATT and CDR2 is SNEGSKA in the germline V gene (reference sequence). The CDR3 spans 15 residues. The CDR3 coding sequence is TGCAGTGCTAGCCTCTGGGCTAGCCGGGACAATGAGCAGTTCTTC. Translation: CSASLWASRDNEQFF.

This rearrangement joins TRBV27 to TRBJ2-5, with D perhaps TRBD2 (6 bases). The germline V gene encodes CDR1 MNHEY and CDR2 SMNVEV (reference sequence). CDR3 length: 14 residues. V was pared by 8 bases and J by 3 bases, with 16 bases between. The CDR3 DNA is TGTGCCAGCCCCCGGGGGAGTAGCGAAGAGACCCAGTACTTC. It encodes CASPRGSSEETQYF.

The chain couples TRBV20-1 to TRBJ1-1; D remains ambiguous. Trimming took off 3 bases at V and 3 bases at J, with 11 bases between the two ends. CDR1 is DFQATT and CDR2 is SNEGSKA in the germline V gene (reference sequence). CDR3 size: 13 residues. The CDR3 DNA is TGCAGTGCTAGGATGACCCCGGACACTGAAGCTTTCTTT. It translates to CSARMTPDTEAFF.

This clonotype came up many times. The V and J genes are TRBV9 and TRBJ1-1, with 7 nucleotides matching TRBD1. This CDR3 region has 14 residues. The V and J ends lost 2 bases and 6 bases, in that order; junction bases with no gene match: 7. Germline CDR1 and CDR2: SGDLS and YYNGEE. The CDR3: CASSVSGQGAEAFF. The DNA for the CDR3 is TGTGCCAGCAGCGTCAGTGGTCAGGGGGCTGAAGCTTTCTTT.

This sequence joins TRBV20-1 and TRBJ2-1, with 15 positions matching TRBD2. Losses at the gene ends were 6 bases for V and 15 bases for J; bases not matched to a gene: 9. The CDR3 consists of 13 residues. Germline CDR1 and CDR2: DFQATT and SNEGSKA (reference sequence). The DNA for the CDR3 is TGCAGTGCCCCTGGGACTAGCGGGGGGCCTGGGTTCTTC. Residues: CSAPGTSGGPGFF.

In its sample, this clonotype was seen a few times. The V and J genes are TRBV6-5 and TRBJ2-3; D possibly uses TRBD1 or TRBD2 (5 bases each). V gave up 0 bases and J gave up 7 bases, with 17 bases separating them. Germline V lookup: CDR1 MNHEY, CDR2 SVGAGI. This CDR3 region has 16 residues. CDR3 sequence: CASSYSPGSGLYTQYF. As DNA, the CDR3 is TGTGCCAGCAGTTACTCGCCGGGATCAGGGTTGTATACGCAGTATTTT.

The CDR3 loop reads CASSFPRAGNEQFF. Here the CDR3 DNA reads TGTGCCAGCAGTTTTCCCCGGGCCGGGAATGAGCAGTTCTTC. This chain links TRBV28 with TRBJ2-1, with D hard to call. CDR1 and CDR2 (germline): MDHEN, SYDVKM. The CDR3 sequence is 14 residues long. V dropped 3 bases and J dropped 7 bases, with 13 bases sitting between them.

The chain uses TRBV4-1 and TRBJ2-5; no reliable D call. Germline-derived CDR1 and CDR2 are MGHRA and YSYEKL. The CDR3 is 15 residues long. Trimming left V 0 bases short and J 1 base short, with 9 bases between. The chain's CDR3 is CASSQEGWSQETQYF. The CDR3, as DNA: TGCGCCAGCAGCCAAGAGGGCTGGTCCCAAGAGACCCAGTACTTC.

This sequence joins TRBV12-3 or TRBV12-4 and TRBJ2-1; D gene uncertain. The CDR3 sequence is 11 residues long. V lost 4 bases to trimming and J lost 8 bases, with 6 bases between them. In nucleotides, the CDR3 is TGTGCCAGCAGTTCCCCATATGAGCAGTTCTTC. Encoded protein: CASSSPYEQFF.

This clonotype was seen ten or more times. The CDR3 region is CASSPGTSSEQFF. In DNA form, the CDR3 reads TGTGCCAGCAGCCCCGGGACTAGCAGTGAGCAGTTCTTC. This sequence joins TRBV3-1 and TRBJ2-1; 9 bases line up with TRBD2. The CDR3 length is 13 residues. Germline values: CDR1 LGHDT, CDR2 YNNKEL (reference sequence). V was clipped by 4 bases and J by 9 bases; unmatched bases: 4.

This clonotype was detected a few times. The V gene is TRBV20-1, the J gene TRBJ2-1; 9 nucleotides match TRBD2. The ends lost 3 bases at V and 6 bases at J; junction bases unmatched: 9. The germline CDR1 and CDR2 sequences are DFQATT and SNEGSKA (reference sequence). The CDR3 runs 15 residues. CDR3 nucleotide sequence: TGCAGTGCTAGCACCGGGACTAGCTTTACCAATGAGCAGTTCTTC. Amino acids: CSASTGTSFTNEQFF.

This clonotype was seen more than once but under ten times. The rearrangement joins TRBV7-6 to TRBJ2-1; TRBD1 might be the D (6 bases). CDR3 length equals 14 residues. V was pared by 1 base and J by 9 bases, with 13 bases between. Germline V lookup: CDR1 SGHVS, CDR2 FNYEAQ. The CDR3 nucleotides read TGTGCCAGCAGCTTAGGTGCGAGGGGGAGTGAGCAGTTCTTC. It encodes CASSLGARGSEQFF.

The chain has TRBV11-2 and TRBJ2-1; no reliable D call. Germline CDR1 reads SGHAT; CDR2 reads FQNNGV. The CDR3 length is 15 residues. The V gene lost 6 bases and the J gene lost 1 base, with 13 bases spanning the gap. CDR3 DNA: TGTGCCAGCAGACCGTTAAAGCATTCCTACAATGAGCAGTTCTTC. As protein: CASRPLKHSYNEQFF.

The sample holds a few counts of this clonotype. The chain recombines TRBV7-2 with TRBJ2-2; D unclear. Trimming removed 3 bases at V and 7 bases at J, with 15 bases between. The germline CDR1 and CDR2 sequences are SGHTA and FQGNSA. The length of the CDR3 is 15 residues. In DNA, the CDR3 is TGTGCCAGCAGCTTGAGACCCTTCGTAAGCGGGGAGCTGTTTTTT. It specifies CASSLRPFVSGELFF.

This clonotype was recorded a few times. J is TRBJ2-1 and V is TRBV20-1; 7 bases agree with TRBD2. The junction had 11 bases not matched to a gene; V was cut back by 5 bases and J by 7 bases. Germline V CDR1 and CDR2: DFQATT, SNEGSKA (reference sequence). The CDR3 contains 14 residues. The CDR3 protein is CSAPDFGGENEQFF. Written as DNA, the CDR3 is TGCAGTGCTCCGGACTTTGGGGGGGAAAATGAGCAGTTCTTC.

This chain joins TRBV20-1 and TRBJ2-1, with D unclear. Per the germline V gene, CDR1 is DFQATT and CDR2 is SNEGSKA (reference sequence). The CDR3 runs to 12 residues. Between the trimmed V and J ends, which lost 4 bases and 2 bases, there was a span of 6 bases. The CDR3: CSAISPYNEQFF. For the CDR3, the DNA is TGCAGTGCTATCTCCCCCTACAATGAGCAGTTCTTC.

DNA of the CDR3: TGTGCCAGCAGCTTAGTTACCGGGACAGGGGGCGAGCAGTACTTC. Translating it yields CASSLVTGTGGEQYF. This sequence joins TRBV7-2 and TRBJ2-7, with 11 bases identical to TRBD1. CDR1 is SGHTA, CDR2 FQGNSA, per germline. J gave up 6 bases and V 1 base, and 5 bases lay outside the gene matches. This CDR3 contains 15 residues.

This clonotype was picked up a small number of times. The rearrangement joins TRBV6-1 to TRBJ2-7, with TRBD1 matching over 8 bases. The CDR3 is made up of 14 amino acids. Trimming removed 6 bases from V and 0 bases from J; junction bases left unmatched: 4. CDR1 and CDR2 (germline): MNHNS, SASEGT. CDR3 bases: TGTGCCAGCAGATGGGACAGGTTCTCCTACGAGCAGTACTTC. The encoded protein is CASRWDRFSYEQYF.

The chain employs TRBV7-9 and TRBJ2-3; 7 bases map to TRBD1. The CDR3 length is 16 residues. The germline gives CDR1 SEHNR, CDR2 FQNEAQ (reference sequence). With V trimmed by 2 bases and J by 2 bases, 7 bases remained unmatched. The CDR3 reads CASSLPRDRDTDTQYF. CDR3 coding DNA: TGTGCCAGCAGCTTACCTCGGGACAGAGACACAGATACGCAGTATTTT.

The chain couples TRBV3-1 to TRBJ2-7; 7 nucleotides match TRBD1. CDR3 length: 14 residues. J gave up 6 bases and V 0 bases, and 5 bases lay outside the gene matches. Per germline, CDR1 LGHDT and CDR2 YNNKEL (reference sequence). CDR3 coding DNA: TGTGCCAGCAGCCAAGAAGGGGGCTGGGTCGAGCAGTACTTC. The encoded protein is CASSQEGGWVEQYF.

The CDR3 sequence is CSARDRPGGEQYF. CDR3 DNA: TGCAGTGCTAGAGATAGGCCGGGGGGCGAGCAGTACTTC. The chain couples TRBV20-1 to TRBJ2-7, with 7 bases lining up with TRBD2. Trimming cost V 0 bases and J 6 bases; bases outside gene matches: 5. Germline CDR1 is DFQATT and CDR2 is SNEGSKA (reference sequence). CDR3 length equals 13 residues.

The chain combines TRBV7-9 with TRBJ2-7, with 10 positions matching TRBD1. Germline V gene sequence: CDR1 SEHNR, CDR2 FQNEAQ (reference sequence). J lost 6 bases, V lost 5 bases, and 4 bases had no gene match. The CDR3 spans 13 residues. The DNA of the CDR3 is TGTGCCAGCAGCCCGGGGACAGGGGCCGAGCAGTACTTC. Its translation: CASSPGTGAEQYF.

This sequence joins TRBV28 and TRBJ1-1; D gene unclear. Germline assignment: CDR1 MDHEN and CDR2 SYDVKM. With 0 bases removed from V and 8 bases from J, the gap between germline ends came to 7 bases. The CDR3 runs 12 residues. CDR3 residues: CASSLWTAEAFF. CDR3 coding DNA: TGTGCCAGCAGTTTATGGACTGCAGAAGCTTTCTTT.